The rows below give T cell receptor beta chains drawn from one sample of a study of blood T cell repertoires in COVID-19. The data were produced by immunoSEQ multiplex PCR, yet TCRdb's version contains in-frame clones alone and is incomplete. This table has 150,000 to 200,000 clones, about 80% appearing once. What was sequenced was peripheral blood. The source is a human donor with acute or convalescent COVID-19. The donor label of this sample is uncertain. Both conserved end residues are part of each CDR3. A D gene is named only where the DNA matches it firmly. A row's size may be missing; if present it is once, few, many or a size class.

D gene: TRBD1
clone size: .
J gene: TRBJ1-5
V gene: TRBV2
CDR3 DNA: TGTGCCAGCAGGGGAGGGACAGGGTCTGCAGGTCAGCCCCAGCATTTT
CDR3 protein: CASRGGTGSAGQPQHF

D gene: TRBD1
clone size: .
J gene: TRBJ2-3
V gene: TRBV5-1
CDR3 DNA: TGCGCCAGCAGCTCTACCGGGACAGTGCCAGATACGCAGTATTTT
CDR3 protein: CASSSTGTVPDTQYF

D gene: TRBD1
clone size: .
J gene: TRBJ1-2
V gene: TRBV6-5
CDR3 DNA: TGTGCCAGCAGATCGACAGGGACCTATGGCTACACCTTC
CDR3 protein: CASRSTGTYGYTF

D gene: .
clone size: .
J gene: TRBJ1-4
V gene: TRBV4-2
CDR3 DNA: TGTGCCAGCCGAGGAGGGGTCACTAATGAAAAACTGTTTTTT
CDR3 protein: CASRGGVTNEKLFF

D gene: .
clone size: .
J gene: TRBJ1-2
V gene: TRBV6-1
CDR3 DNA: TGTGCCAGCAGTGAAGCAAGGCAGGGGAGCTCGGGAGGCTACACCTTC
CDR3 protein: CASSEARQGSSGGYTF

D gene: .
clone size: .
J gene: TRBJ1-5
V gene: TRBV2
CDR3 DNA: TGTGCCAGCAGTGAACGGGGGGGCAATCAGCCCCAGCATTTT
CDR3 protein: CASSERGGNQPQHF

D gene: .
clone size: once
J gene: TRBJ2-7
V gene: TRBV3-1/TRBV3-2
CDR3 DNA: TGTGCCAGCAGCCAAGCAGGGGCGGTGGGTGAGCAGTACTTC
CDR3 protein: CASSQAGAVGEQYF

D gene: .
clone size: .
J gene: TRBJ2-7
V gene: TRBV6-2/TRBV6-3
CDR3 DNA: TGTGCCAGCAGTTACGGCTCGGGTCTCTACGAGCAGTACTTC
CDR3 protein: CASSYGSGLYEQYF

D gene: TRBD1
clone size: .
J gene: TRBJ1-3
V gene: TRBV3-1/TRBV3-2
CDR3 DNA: TGTGCCAGCAGATACGAAGCTCACGCCGGGACAGACTCTGGAAACACCATATATTTT
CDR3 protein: CASRYEAHAGTDSGNTIYF

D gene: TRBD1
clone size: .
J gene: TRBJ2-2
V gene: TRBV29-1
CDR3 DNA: TGCAGCGTGGACAGGGGACTGAACACCGGGGAGCTGTTTTTT
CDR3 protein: CSVDRGLNTGELFF

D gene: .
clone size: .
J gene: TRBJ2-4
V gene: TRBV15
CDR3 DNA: TGTGCCACCAGCAGAGATAAATCCCTAGCCAAAAACATTCAGTACTTC
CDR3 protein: CATSRDKSLAKNIQYF

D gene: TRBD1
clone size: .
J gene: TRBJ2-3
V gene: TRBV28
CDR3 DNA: TGTGCCAGCAGTCAACCCGGGACAGGGGCCACAGATACGCAGTATTTT
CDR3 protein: CASSQPGTGATDTQYF

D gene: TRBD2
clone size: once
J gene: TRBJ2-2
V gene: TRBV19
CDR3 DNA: TGTGCCAGTAGTTCCATGGGGGCGGGAGGGTGGACCGGGGAGCTGTTTTTT
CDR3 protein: CASSSMGAGGWTGELFF

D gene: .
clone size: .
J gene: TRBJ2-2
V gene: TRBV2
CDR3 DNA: TGTGCCAGCAGTCTACAGGGAAGGGGCACCGGGGAGCTGTTTTTT
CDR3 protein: CASSLQGRGTGELFF

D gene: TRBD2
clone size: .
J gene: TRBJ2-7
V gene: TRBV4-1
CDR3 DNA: TGCGCCAGCAGCCAAGATCACAGCGGGAGAGGCGAGCAGTACTTC
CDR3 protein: CASSQDHSGRGEQYF

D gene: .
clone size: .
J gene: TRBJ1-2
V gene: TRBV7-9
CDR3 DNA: TGTGCCAGCAACGAGGACACGAACTATGGCTACACCTTC
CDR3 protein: CASNEDTNYGYTF

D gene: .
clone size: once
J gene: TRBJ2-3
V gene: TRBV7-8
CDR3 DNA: TGTGCCAGCAGCTTAACTCAGGGGAGGGGCACAGATACGCAGTATTTT
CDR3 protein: CASSLTQGRGTDTQYF

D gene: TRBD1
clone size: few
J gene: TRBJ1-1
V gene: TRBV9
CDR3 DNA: TGTGCCAGCAGCGTCCGGGACAGGGGGTCGTACACTGAAGCTTTCTTT
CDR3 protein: CASSVRDRGSYTEAFF

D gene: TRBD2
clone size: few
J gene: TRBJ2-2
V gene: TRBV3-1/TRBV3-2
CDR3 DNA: TGTGCCAGCAGCTTGGGCGGGAGATTTACCGGGGAGCTGTTTTTT
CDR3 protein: CASSLGGRFTGELFF

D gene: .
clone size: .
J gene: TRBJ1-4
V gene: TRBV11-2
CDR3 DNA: TGTGCCAGCAGCCCAGGACAGACAACTAATGAAAAACTGTTTTTT
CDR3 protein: CASSPGQTTNEKLFF

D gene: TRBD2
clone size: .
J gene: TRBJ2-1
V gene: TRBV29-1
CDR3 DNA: TGCAGCGCCCCCGGGACTAGCGGGAGCTCCTACAATGAGCAGTTCTTC
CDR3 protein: CSAPGTSGSSYNEQFF

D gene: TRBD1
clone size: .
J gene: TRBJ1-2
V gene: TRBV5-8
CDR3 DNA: TGTGCCAGCAGCTTGGGGACAGGGCTTGGCTATGGCTACACCTTC
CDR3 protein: CASSLGTGLGYGYTF

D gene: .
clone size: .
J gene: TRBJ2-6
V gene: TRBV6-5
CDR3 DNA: TGTGCCAGCAGTCAGGTGGCCGGGGCCAACGTCCTGACTTTC
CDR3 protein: CASSQVAGANVLTF

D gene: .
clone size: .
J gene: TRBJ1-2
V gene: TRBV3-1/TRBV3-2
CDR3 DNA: TGTGCCAGCAGCCCAGCGGGACTGAGCTATGGCTACACCTTC
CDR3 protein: CASSPAGLSYGYTF

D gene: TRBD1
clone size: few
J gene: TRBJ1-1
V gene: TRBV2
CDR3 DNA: TGTGCCAGCAGCTGGCGGACAGGGGGCGAGGGAGCTTTCTTT
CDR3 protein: CASSWRTGGEGAFF

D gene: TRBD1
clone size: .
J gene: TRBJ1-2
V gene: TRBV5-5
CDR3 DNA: TGTGCCAGCAGCTTGGAGGGGGACAGGGGGCTCTATGGCTACACCTTC
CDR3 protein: CASSLEGDRGLYGYTF

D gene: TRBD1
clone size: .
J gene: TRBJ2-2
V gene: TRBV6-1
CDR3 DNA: TGTGCCAGCAGTGAACTAGGTCAGGGGGTAGCCGGGGAGCTGTTTTTT
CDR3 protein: CASSELGQGVAGELFF

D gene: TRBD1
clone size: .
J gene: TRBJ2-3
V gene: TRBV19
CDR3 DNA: TGTGCCAGTAGTGAGGGGGCCGCAGATACGCAGTATTTT
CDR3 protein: CASSEGAADTQYF

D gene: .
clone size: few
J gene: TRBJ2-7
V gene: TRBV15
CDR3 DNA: TGTGCCACCAGCAGAGAAGGGGGATCCTACGAGCAGTACTTC
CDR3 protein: CATSREGGSYEQYF

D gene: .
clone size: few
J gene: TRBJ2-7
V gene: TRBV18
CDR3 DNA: TGTGCCAGCTCACCGGATAGCGGAGGGAGGGAGCAGTACTTC
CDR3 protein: CASSPDSGGREQYF

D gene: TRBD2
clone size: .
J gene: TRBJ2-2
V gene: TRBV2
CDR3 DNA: TGTGCCAGCAGGCTAGCGGGGCCCCGCGGGGAGCTGTTTTTT
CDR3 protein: CASRLAGPRGELFF

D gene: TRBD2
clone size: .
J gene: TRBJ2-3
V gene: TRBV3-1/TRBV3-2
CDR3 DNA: TGTGCCAGCAGTCTACTAGCGGGCACAGATACGCAGTATTTT
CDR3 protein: CASSLLAGTDTQYF

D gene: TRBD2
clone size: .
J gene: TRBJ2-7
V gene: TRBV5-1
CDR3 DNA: TGCGCCAGCAGCTTAACCCTAGCGGGCGGGTCCTACGAGCAGTACTTC
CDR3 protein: CASSLTLAGGSYEQYF

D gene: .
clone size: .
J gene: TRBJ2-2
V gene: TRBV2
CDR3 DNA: TGTGCCAGCAGTGCTCCTACGCTCACCGGGGAGCTGTTTTTT
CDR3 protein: CASSAPTLTGELFF

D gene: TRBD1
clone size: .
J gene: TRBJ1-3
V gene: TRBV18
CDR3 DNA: TGTGCCAGCTCACCACAAACGGTCCAGGGGGCCGTCGGCTCTGGAAACACCATATATTTT
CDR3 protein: CASSPQTVQGAVGSGNTIYF

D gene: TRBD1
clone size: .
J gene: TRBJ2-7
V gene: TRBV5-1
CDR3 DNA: TGCGCCAGCAGCTTAACCGGGACAGGGTCCTACGAGCAGTACTTC
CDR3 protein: CASSLTGTGSYEQYF